This record covers a single T cell receptor beta chain. The data are from a study of blood T cell repertoires in COVID-19. In the study overall: Sites in the United States, Italy and Spain provided acute and convalescent COVID-19 samples.

Here immunoSEQ multiplex PCR was the method, and the copy in TCRdb shows in-frame clones only, minus some. The sample lists more than 95,000 clones; approximately 80% were seen once. The material sequenced was peripheral blood. This sequence originates from a woman of 80 years or more with acute or convalescent COVID-19.

The CDR3 loop is CASSFGTSGRGGTGELFF. DNA of the CDR3: TGTGCCAGCAGCTTCGGGACTAGCGGGAGAGGTGGCACCGGGGAGCTGTTTTTT. This chain links TRBV7-2 with TRBJ2-2, with 14 nucleotides matching TRBD2. V dropped 3 bases and J dropped 4; count of bases not matched to a gene: 7. The CDR3 is 18 amino acids. Germline V lookup: CDR1 SGHTA, CDR2 FQGNSA.